A single sample is the source of the 17 T cell receptor beta chains below, sequenced in a study of T cell responses to AZD1222 COVID-19 vaccine. Here immunoSEQ multiplex PCR was the method, and the copy in TCRdb shows in-frame clones only, minus some. Of some 120,000 clones in the sample, roughly 90% were seen once. The starting material was peripheral blood, obtained on day 0 of AZD1222 vaccination. The receptors here all came from an adult in good health.

The chain links TRBV27 to TRBJ2-1; 12 positions agree with TRBD1. Germline trimming cut 5 bases from V and 7 bases from J; bases unmatched to any gene: 9. This CDR3 has 16 residues. CDR1 and CDR2 from the germline V gene are MNHEY and SMNVEV (reference sequence). The CDR3 DNA is TGTGCCAGCAGTCTGGAGGGACAGGGGGCTCTTAATGAGCAGTTCTTC. The encoded protein is CASSLEGQGALNEQFF.

This clone showed up just a few times. The chain couples TRBV19 to TRBJ2-1; 7 bases map to TRBD1. Germline V CDR1 and CDR2: LNHDA, SQIVND (reference sequence). With V trimmed by 4 bases and J by 4 bases, 1 base remained unmatched. The CDR3 is made up of 13 amino acids. CDR3 DNA: TGTGCCAGTAGTAAGGACAGGTACAATGAGCAGTTCTTC. Its protein product is CASSKDRYNEQFF.

The chain employs TRBV7-9 and TRBJ1-1; D is perhaps TRBD1 (6 bases). CDR1 and CDR2 (germline): SEHNR, FQNEAQ (reference sequence). The CDR3 totals 16 residues. V was pared by 1 base and J by 0 bases, with 12 bases between. The CDR3 here is CASSLVQGLVNTEAFF. DNA for the CDR3: TGTGCCAGCAGCTTAGTCCAGGGGTTAGTGAACACTGAAGCTTTCTTT.

This chain connects TRBV5-1 to TRBJ2-7; no clear D. This CDR3 contains 15 residues. The V end lost 4 bases, the J end lost 3 bases, and 17 bases lay between the germline ends. Germline V gives CDR1 SGHRS, CDR2 YFSETQ. CDR3 in DNA: TGCGCCAGCAGCCCAGCACTAACACAAAACTACGAGCAGTACTTC. Translated, it gives CASSPALTQNYEQYF.

This clone has only a few counts. The rearrangement uses TRBV9 and TRBJ1-1; possibly TRBD1 for D (5 bases). CDR3 length: 19 residues. Germline CDR1 and CDR2: SGDLS and YYNGEE. Trimming pared 4 bases from V and 2 bases from J, leaving 27 bases between. The CDR3 bases are TGTGCCAGCAGCCCAAGGGGTGGGGGTAAGGTTCCCATTAACACTGAAGCTTTCTTT. It specifies CASSPRGGGKVPINTEAFF.

This sequence joins TRBV14 and TRBJ1-1, with 7 bases aligning to TRBD1. V lost 2 bases to trimming and J lost 4 bases; unmatched junction nucleotides: 1. The CDR3 is made up of 13 amino acids. The V gene's germline CDR1 is SGHDN and CDR2 FVKESK. CDR3 sequence reads: CASSQQGGTEAFF. The CDR3 nucleotides are TGTGCCAGCAGCCAACAGGGGGGCACTGAAGCTTTCTTT.

This clone was detected a few times. V usage is TRBV6-5 and J usage is TRBJ1-2, with no clear D. The germline CDR1 and CDR2 sequences are MNHEY and SVGAGI. Trimming removed 2 bases at V and 8 bases at J, with 12 bases between. There are 13 residues in the CDR3. The CDR3 is CASSYIPTVGYTF. In DNA form, the CDR3 reads TGTGCCAGCAGTTACATCCCGACGGTCGGCTACACCTTC.

The chain employs TRBV15 and TRBJ2-7; a weak D match, TRBD1 (5 bases). Germline CDR1 and CDR2: LNHNV and YYDKDF (reference sequence). CDR3 length equals 15 residues. The V and J ends lost 0 bases and 3 bases respectively, with 12 bases between them. CDR3 DNA sequence: TGTGCCACCAGCAGAGAATTTGGGGCGAACTACGAGCAGTACTTC. This codes for CATSREFGANYEQYF.

The chain uses TRBV29-1 and TRBJ2-7, with 7 bases that match TRBD1. The CDR3 loop spans 13 amino acids. Germline V gives CDR1 SQVTM, CDR2 ANQGSEA. V dropped 8 bases and J dropped 2; count of bases not matched to a gene: 9. The CDR3 bases are TGCAGCCCCTCCTGGGACAGAACCTACGAGCAGTACTTC. Translating it yields CSPSWDRTYEQYF.

As regards this clone: Within the sample, other DNA sequences also encode this same CDR3. The chain links TRBV4-1 to TRBJ1-1; a possible D gene is TRBD1 (6 bases). The length of the CDR3 is 14 residues. Looked up from germline, CDR1 is MGHRA and CDR2 is YSYEKL. V shed 1 base and J shed 2 bases, with 8 bases lying between them. CDR3 residues: CASSQGTANTEAFF. CDR3 in DNA: TGCGCCAGCAGCCAAGGGACAGCTAACACTGAAGCTTTCTTT.

This clone appeared once. The chain joins TRBV3-1 (or the pseudogene TRBV3-2) to TRBJ2-7; D possibly matches TRBD1 or TRBD2 (5 bases each). Trimming shortened V by 0 bases and J by 2 bases, and 14 bases separated the two germline ends. Germline loops: CDR1 LGHDT, CDR2 YNNKEL (reference sequence). This CDR3 comprises 16 residues. The CDR3 is CASSQEGDGGPYEQYF. The CDR3 DNA reads TGTGCCAGCAGCCAAGAGGGGGACGGAGGACCCTACGAGCAGTACTTC.

This chain joins TRBV6-1 and TRBJ2-1; 7 positions match TRBD2. The V gene end was trimmed by 1 base and the J gene end by 7 bases; junction bases not matched to a gene: 10. The CDR3 runs to 16 residues. Germline V gene data show CDR1 as MNHNS and CDR2 as SASEGT. The CDR3 protein is CASSEDWGIGGNEQFF. CDR3 nucleotide sequence: TGTGCCAGCAGTGAAGATTGGGGTATCGGGGGGAATGAGCAGTTCTTC.

The chain is built from TRBV6-4 and TRBJ1-2, with 9 bases matching TRBD1. The V gene end was trimmed by 5 bases and the J gene end by 5 bases; junction bases not matched to a gene: 9. This CDR3 has 15 residues. Germline V gives CDR1 MRHNA, CDR2 SNTAGT. The CDR3 nucleotides read TGTGCCAGCAGTATGGATGGGACAGGGACATATGGCTACACCTTC. Protein sequence: CASSMDGTGTYGYTF.

This chain joins TRBV19 and TRBJ2-1; D may be TRBD1 or TRBD2 (5 bases each). Trimming removed 6 bases from V and 7 bases from J, with 13 bases in between. CDR3 length: 13 amino acids. The germline gives CDR1 LNHDA, CDR2 SQIVND (reference sequence). CDR3 amino acids: CASRSGAGNEQFF. Here the CDR3 DNA reads TGTGCCAGTAGAAGTGGGGCGGGTAATGAGCAGTTCTTC.

This rearrangement joins TRBV5-6 to TRBJ1-5; D gene uncertain. This CDR3 is 15 amino acids long. Trimming removed 0 bases from V and 0 bases from J, with 7 bases in between. From germline, CDR1 is SGHDT and CDR2 YYEEEE. The DNA for the CDR3 is TGTGCCAGCAGCTTGGGTACGGGTAGCAATCAGCCCCAGCATTTT. This sequence encodes CASSLGTGSNQPQHF.

The chain links TRBV24-1 to TRBJ2-3; TRBD2 matches 10 bases. Trimming removed 4 bases from V and 4 bases from J; junction bases left unmatched: 4. Germline CDR1 and CDR2: KGHDR and SFDVKD. The CDR3 contains 15 residues. CDR3 DNA: TGTGCCACCAGTGACCCAGCGGGAGGGGCAGATACGCAGTATTTT. This gives the protein CATSDPAGGADTQYF.

The chain combines TRBV5-1 with TRBJ1-1; 7 bases agree with TRBD1. This CDR3 has 22 amino acids. Germline V lookup: CDR1 SGHRS, CDR2 YFSETQ. V shed 4 bases and J 5 bases; nucleotides not matched to a gene: 32. In DNA form, the CDR3 reads TGCGCCAGCAGCCCCGACAGGGCTACCTGGGGGTTGGTAATTTATGAGGAGACTGAAGCTTTCTTT. Translated, it gives CASSPDRATWGLVIYEETEAFF.